Included here is one T cell receptor (beta chain) sequence, with context. Trimming at V came to 3 bases and at J to 5 bases, leaving 6 bases not matched to a gene. The CDR3 has 15 amino acids. Germline-derived CDR1 and CDR2 are LGHDT and YNNKEL (reference sequence). The data derive from a study of brain T cells in children with intractable seizures. Time point given: blood from clinic visit 5 months post-surgery; TSC patient then seizure free. The method was immunoSEQ multiplex PCR; TCRdb's version includes in-frame clones alone and lacks a portion of them. The sample consists of about 340,000 clones, over 90% of them appearing once.

The chain joins TRBV3-1 (or the pseudogene TRBV3-2) to TRBJ2-3, with TRBD2 matching over 9 bases. The sequenced sample was peripheral blood, obtained 4 to 5 months after surgery. The sequence came from a boy under two years old with tuberous sclerosis and intractable seizures. The CDR3 sequence is CASSHGGGALDTQYF. The CDR3 region has the DNA TGTGCCAGCAGCCATGGCGGGGGGGCCCTAGATACGCAGTATTTT.